The 21 T cell receptor beta chains below all came from one sample that was sequenced in a study of Ad26.COV2.S vaccination and SARS-CoV-2 variants. Described treatment: over 15 received Ad26.COV2.S at low or high dose, single or two shots; a few received placebo; per-sample allocation not given. Day 63 after the first vaccine or placebo injection was the time point for sampling. Sequenced by immunoSEQ multiplex PCR; TCRdb stores in-frame clones only, minus some. Here the sample spans hundreds of thousands of clones, 65% to 90% being singletons. The input for sequencing was peripheral blood, taken in a trial of Ad26.COV2.S vaccine versus placebo. The receptors originated from a person aged 18 to 65 who received the Ad26.COV2.S COVID-19 vaccine or a placebo.

This clone was detected only once. The chain recombines TRBV4-3 with TRBJ1-5; D not certain. Deletions cut 0 bases from V and 8 bases from J, with 14 bases between. Germline loops: CDR1 LGHNA, CDR2 YSLEER. The length of the CDR3 is 15 residues. The CDR3 sequence is CASSQDQHPQKPQHF. CDR3 sequence (DNA): TGCGCCAGCAGCCAAGATCAACACCCGCAAAAGCCCCAGCATTTT.

The gene calls are TRBV5-5 and TRBJ2-1; possibly TRBD2 for D (6 bases). The CDR3 totals 13 residues. In germline, CDR1 is SGHKS, CDR2 YYEKEE (reference sequence). V lost 3 bases and J lost 4, with 8 bases in between. Here the CDR3 DNA reads TGTGCCAGCAGCTATGGGACTTACAATGAGCAGTTCTTC. Protein: CASSYGTYNEQFF.

Points on this clone: The sample contains more than one DNA sequence encoding this CDR3. The chain links TRBV28 to TRBJ1-1; D possibly corresponds to TRBD1 (6 bases). The length of the CDR3 is 14 residues. Trimming took off 2 bases at V and 0 bases at J, with 7 bases between the two ends. CDR1 and CDR2 from the germline V gene are MDHEN and SYDVKM. The CDR3 protein is CASSLGQMNTEAFF. The CDR3 DNA sequence: TGTGCCAGCAGTTTAGGACAGATGAACACTGAAGCTTTCTTT.

The chain carries TRBV7-8 and TRBJ2-1, with 12 nucleotides matching TRBD2. The germline gives CDR1 SGHVS, CDR2 FQNEAQ. CDR3 length: 15 amino acids. Germline trimming cut 4 bases from V and 5 bases from J; bases unmatched to any gene: 3. CDR3 sequence: CASSWTSGMNNEQFF. In DNA form, the CDR3 reads TGTGCCAGCAGCTGGACTAGCGGGATGAACAATGAGCAGTTCTTC.

As DNA, the CDR3 is TGTGCCAGCAGCTTTTACAGTGGTGAGCAGTTCTTC. Residues: CASSFYSGEQFF. This chain uses TRBV7-2 with TRBJ2-1; D unclear. CDR1 and CDR2 (germline): SGHTA, FQGNSA. Trimming cost V 3 bases and J 9 bases, with 9 bases left between them. This CDR3 comprises 12 residues.

The chain recombines TRBV4-1 with TRBJ2-7, with TRBD1 identical over 7 bases. Germline-derived CDR1 and CDR2 are MGHRA and YSYEKL. The V and J ends lost 3 bases and 3 bases, in that order; junction bases with no gene match: 2. The length of the CDR3 is 13 residues. Here the CDR3 reads CASSQWDSYEQYF. CDR3 nucleotides: TGCGCCAGCAGCCAGTGGGACAGCTACGAGCAGTACTTC.

This chain joins TRBV18 and TRBJ1-4, with TRBD1 as a possible D gene (5 bases). Trimming stripped 8 bases from V and 8 bases from J, with 15 bases between. The CDR3 has 13 residues. Germline-derived CDR1 and CDR2 are KGHSH and LQKENI. CDR3 residues: CASAVGVNEKLFF. For the CDR3, the DNA is TGTGCCAGCGCCGTGGGGGTGAACGAAAAACTGTTTTTT.

This chain uses TRBV28 with TRBJ1-5; D unresolved. There are 15 residues in the CDR3. Deletions cut 6 bases from V and 4 bases from J, with 16 bases between. CDR1 and CDR2 from the germline V gene are MDHEN and SYDVKM. The CDR3 reads CASSIGYGKNQPQHF. In DNA, the CDR3 is TGTGCCAGCAGCATAGGCTACGGGAAGAATCAGCCCCAGCATTTT.

The chain has TRBV6-2 or TRBV6-3 and TRBJ2-7; 7 bases are a match to TRBD2. Germline loops: CDR1 MNHEY, CDR2 SVGEGT. With 2 bases clipped from V and 9 bases from J, the junction kept 16 bases outside the gene matches. CDR3 length: 16 residues. In DNA, the CDR3 is TGTGCCAGCAGTTACACCAATCTAGCGGTTCTACGTGGGCAGTACTTC. Its protein product is CASSYTNLAVLRGQYF.

The CDR3 loop reads CASSPGAGGSYNEQFF. As DNA, the CDR3 is TGCGCCAGCAGCCCAGGGGCGGGTGGCTCCTACAATGAGCAGTTCTTC. The chain couples TRBV5-1 to TRBJ2-1; maybe TRBD1 (6 bases). Trimming removed 4 bases at V and 0 bases at J, with 14 bases between. Germline loops: CDR1 SGHRS, CDR2 YFSETQ. The CDR3 totals 16 residues.

The chain has TRBV4-1 and TRBJ2-7; D gene ambiguous. Trimming left V 3 bases short and J 4 bases short, with 13 bases between. CDR3 size: 14 residues. The germline CDR1 and CDR2 sequences are MGHRA and YSYEKL. Here the CDR3 DNA reads TGCGCCAGCAGCCATTACGGAGCGATTTACGAGCAGTACTTC. Protein sequence: CASSHYGAIYEQYF.

V usage is TRBV19 and J usage is TRBJ1-6; D is ambiguous. V was pared by 6 bases and J by 5 bases, with 14 bases between. CDR3 length: 15 amino acids. In germline, CDR1 is LNHDA, CDR2 SQIVND (reference sequence). The CDR3 DNA reads as TGTGCCAGTAGCGCCAGACAAGATAATAATTCACCCCTCCACTTT. This gives the protein CASSARQDNNSPLHF.

This clone occurred a few times. The chain links TRBV5-1 to TRBJ2-7; no clear D gene. The CDR3 consists of 12 residues. Per germline, CDR1 SGHRS and CDR2 YFSETQ. Trimming shortened V by 2 bases and J by 5 bases, and 8 bases separated the two germline ends. The chain's CDR3 is CASSFGFDEQYF. The CDR3 bases are TGCGCCAGCAGCTTCGGGTTCGACGAGCAGTACTTC. Full variable domain (missing parts from reference TRBV5-1 and TRBJ2-7): KAGVTQTPRYLIKTRGQQVTLSCSPISGHRSVSWYQQTPGQGLQFLFEYFSETQRNKGNFPGRFSGRQFSNSRSEMNVSTLELGDSALYLCASSFGFDEQYFGPGTRLTVT.

This clone was detected only a few times. The rearrangement joins TRBV6-6 to TRBJ1-1; D call uncertain. The CDR3 contains 13 residues. The germline V and J ends were trimmed by 7 bases and 1 base, with 10 bases remaining between them. CDR1 MNHNY and CDR2 SVGAGI come from the germline V gene (reference sequence). CDR3: CASMAAGNTEAFF. The CDR3 DNA reads TGTGCCAGCATGGCCGCAGGGAACACTGAAGCTTTCTTT.

V gene TRBV5-6 combines with J gene TRBJ2-3, with D possibly TRBD2 on 6 matching bases. The germline V gene encodes CDR1 SGHDT and CDR2 YYEEEE. V was cut by 5 bases and J by 0 bases, with 19 bases left in between. There are 17 residues in the CDR3. The CDR3 region is CASRQLATKTSTDTQYF. As DNA, the CDR3 is TGTGCCAGCAGACAGCTAGCGACAAAGACTAGCACAGATACGCAGTATTTT.

The CDR3 loop reads CASSSGSYGYTF. CDR3 DNA: TGTGCCAGCAGTTCAGGGTCCTATGGCTACACCTTC. V usage is TRBV5-4 and J usage is TRBJ1-2; a possible D gene is TRBD1 (5 bases). V lost 5 bases and J lost 4, with 9 bases in between. The CDR3 is 12 amino acids. The germline V gene encodes CDR1 SGHNT and CDR2 YYREEE (reference sequence).

The V call is TRBV24-1, the J call TRBJ2-5; 11 nucleotides align to TRBD1. The CDR3 has 15 amino acids. The germline V gene encodes CDR1 KGHDR and CDR2 SFDVKD. J gave up 5 bases and V 5 bases, and 6 bases lay outside the gene matches. Here the CDR3 DNA reads TGTGCCACCAGTGGGGGACAGGGGGGAATTGAGACCCAGTACTTC. It specifies CATSGGQGGIETQYF.

This clone appeared a few times. The V call is TRBV5-4, the J call TRBJ1-2, with 10 bases identical to TRBD1. From germline, CDR1 is SGHNT and CDR2 YYREEE (reference sequence). Trimming at V came to 5 bases and at J to 5 bases, leaving 6 bases not matched to a gene. This CDR3 is built from 14 residues. The CDR3 here is CASRMTGGAYGYTF. The DNA for the CDR3 is TGTGCCAGCAGAATGACAGGGGGCGCTTATGGCTACACCTTC.

This chain links TRBV25-1 with TRBJ2-2; maybe TRBD1 (5 bases). V lost 5 bases, J lost 3 bases, and 19 bases lay in between. This CDR3 comprises 17 residues. Germline V gene sequence: CDR1 MGHDK, CDR2 SYGVNS. CDR3 sequence: CASSPADPIRDTGELFF. CDR3 coding DNA: TGTGCCAGCAGTCCCGCAGACCCCATCAGGGACACCGGGGAGCTGTTTTTT.

This clone was seen a single time. The genes are TRBV25-1 and TRBJ2-7; TRBD1 matches 8 bases. The CDR3 spans 15 residues. Trimming took 3 bases from V and 6 from J; bases not matched to a gene: 10. Germline V gene data show CDR1 as MGHDK and CDR2 as SYGVNS. The CDR3 nucleotides are TGTGCCAGCAGTGATTACCGGGACAGGATGGGCGAGCAGTACTTC. Protein sequence: CASSDYRDRMGEQYF.

This chain uses TRBV19 with TRBJ1-3; D ambiguous. The germline V gene has CDR1 LNHDA and CDR2 SQIVND (reference sequence). There are 11 residues in the CDR3. V was clipped by 6 bases and J by 7 bases, with 7 bases between them. For the CDR3, the DNA is TGTGCCAGTAGCCTAGCTAACACCATATATTTT. Translation: CASSLANTIYF.